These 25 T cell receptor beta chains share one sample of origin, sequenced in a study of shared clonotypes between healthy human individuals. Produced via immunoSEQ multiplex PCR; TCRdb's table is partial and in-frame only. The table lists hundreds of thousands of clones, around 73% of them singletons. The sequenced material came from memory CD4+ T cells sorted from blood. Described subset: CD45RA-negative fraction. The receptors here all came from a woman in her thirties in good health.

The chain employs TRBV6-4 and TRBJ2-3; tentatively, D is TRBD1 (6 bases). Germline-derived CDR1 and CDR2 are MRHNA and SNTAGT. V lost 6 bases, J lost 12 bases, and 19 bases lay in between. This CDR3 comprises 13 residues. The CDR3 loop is CASREVEGTLQYF. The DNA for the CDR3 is TGTGCCAGCAGAGAAGTCGAGGGGACACTTCAGTATTTT.

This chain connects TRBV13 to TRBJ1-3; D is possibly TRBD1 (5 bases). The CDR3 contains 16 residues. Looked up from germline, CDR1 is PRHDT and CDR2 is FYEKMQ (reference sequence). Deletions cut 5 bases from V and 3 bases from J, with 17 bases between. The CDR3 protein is CASSRGGQDLGNTIYF. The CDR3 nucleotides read TGTGCCAGCAGCCGCGGGGGTCAGGATCTTGGAAACACCATATATTTT.

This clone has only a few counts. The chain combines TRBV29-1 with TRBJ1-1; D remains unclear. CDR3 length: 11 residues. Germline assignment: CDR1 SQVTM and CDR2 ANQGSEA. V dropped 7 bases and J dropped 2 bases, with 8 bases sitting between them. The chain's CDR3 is CSATTNTEAFF. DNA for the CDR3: TGCAGCGCCACGACCAACACTGAAGCTTTCTTT.

DNA of the CDR3: TGTGCCAGCAGACAGTATAGCAATCAGCCCCAGCATTTT. Encoded protein: CASRQYSNQPQHF. The chain is built from TRBV16 and TRBJ1-5; D unclear. Germline CDR1 and CDR2: KGHSY and FQNENV. This CDR3 has 13 residues. V lost 6 bases, J lost 0 bases, and 6 bases lay in between.

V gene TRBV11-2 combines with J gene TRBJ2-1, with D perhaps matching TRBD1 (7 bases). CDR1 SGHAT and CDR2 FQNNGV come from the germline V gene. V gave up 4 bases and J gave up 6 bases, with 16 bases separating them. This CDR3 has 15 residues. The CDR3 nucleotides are TGTGCCAGCAGCTCAGGGGGGCTATTCTCCAATGAGCAGTTCTTC. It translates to CASSSGGLFSNEQFF.

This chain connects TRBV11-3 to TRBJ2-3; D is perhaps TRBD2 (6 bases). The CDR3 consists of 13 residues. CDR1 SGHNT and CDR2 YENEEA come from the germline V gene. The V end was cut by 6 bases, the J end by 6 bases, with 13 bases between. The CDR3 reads CASSVSGGDTQYF. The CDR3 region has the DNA TGTGCCAGCAGTGTTAGCGGTGGGGATACGCAGTATTTT.

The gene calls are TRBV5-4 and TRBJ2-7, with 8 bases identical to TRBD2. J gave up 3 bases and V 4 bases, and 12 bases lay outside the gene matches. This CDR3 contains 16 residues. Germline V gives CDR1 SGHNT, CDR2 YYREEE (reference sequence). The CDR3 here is CASSPGGSGVNYEQYF. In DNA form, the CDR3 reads TGTGCCAGCAGCCCGGGGGGGAGCGGAGTAAACTACGAGCAGTACTTC.

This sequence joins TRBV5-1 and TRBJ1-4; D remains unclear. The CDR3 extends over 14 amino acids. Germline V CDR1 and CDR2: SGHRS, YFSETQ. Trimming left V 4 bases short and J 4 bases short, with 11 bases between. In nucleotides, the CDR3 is TGCGCCAGCAGCCGAGGGAACTTTAATGAAAAACTGTTTTTT. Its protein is CASSRGNFNEKLFF.

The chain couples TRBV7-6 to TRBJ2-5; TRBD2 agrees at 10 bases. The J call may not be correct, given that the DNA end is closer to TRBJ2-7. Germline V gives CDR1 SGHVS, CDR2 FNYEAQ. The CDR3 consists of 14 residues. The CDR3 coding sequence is TGTGCCAGCAGCATTCCGGGACTAGCGTACGAGCAGTACTTC. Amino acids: CASSIPGLAYEQYF.

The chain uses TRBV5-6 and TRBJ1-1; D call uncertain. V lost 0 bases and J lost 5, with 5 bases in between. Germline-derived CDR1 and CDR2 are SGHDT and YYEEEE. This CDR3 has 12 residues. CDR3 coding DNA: TGTGCCAGCAGCTTGGCTCTGACTGAAGCTTTCTTT. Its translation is CASSLALTEAFF. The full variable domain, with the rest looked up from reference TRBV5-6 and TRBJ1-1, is DAGVTQSPTHLIKTRGQQVTLRCSPKSGHDTVSWYQQALGQGPQFIFQYYEEEERQRGNFPDRFSGHQFPNYSSELNVNALLLGDSALYLCASSLALTEAFFGQGTRLTVV.

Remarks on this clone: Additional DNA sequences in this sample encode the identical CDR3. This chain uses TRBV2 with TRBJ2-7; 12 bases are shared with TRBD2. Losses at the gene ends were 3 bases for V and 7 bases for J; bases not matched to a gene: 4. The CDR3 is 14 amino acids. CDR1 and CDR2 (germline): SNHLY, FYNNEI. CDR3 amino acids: CASSDGLAGGEQYF. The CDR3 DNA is TGTGCCAGCAGTGACGGCCTAGCGGGAGGGGAGCAGTACTTC. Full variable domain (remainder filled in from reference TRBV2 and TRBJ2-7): EPEVTQTPSHQVTQMGQEVILRCVPISNHLYFYWYRQILGQKVEFLVSFYNNEISEKSEIFDDQFSVERPDGSNFTLKIRSTKLEDSAMYFCASSDGLAGGEQYFGPGTRLTVT.

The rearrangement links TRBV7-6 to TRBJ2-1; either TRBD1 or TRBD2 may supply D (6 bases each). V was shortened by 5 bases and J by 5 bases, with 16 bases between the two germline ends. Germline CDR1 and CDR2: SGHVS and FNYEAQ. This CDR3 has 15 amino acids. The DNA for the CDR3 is TGTGCCAGCAGCCAATCCGCCGGGGGCGACAATGAGCAGTTCTTC. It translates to CASSQSAGGDNEQFF. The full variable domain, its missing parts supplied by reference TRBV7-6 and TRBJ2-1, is GAGVSQSPRYKVTKRGQDVALRCDPISGHVSLYWYRQALGQGPEFLTYFNYEAQQDKSGLPNDRFSAERPEGSISTLTIQRTEQRDSAMYRCASSQSAGGDNEQFFGPGTRLTVL.

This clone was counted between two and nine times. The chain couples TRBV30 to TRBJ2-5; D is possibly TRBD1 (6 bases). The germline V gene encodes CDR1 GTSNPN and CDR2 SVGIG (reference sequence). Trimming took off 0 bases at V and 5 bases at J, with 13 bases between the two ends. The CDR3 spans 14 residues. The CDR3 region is CAWSVLGARETQYF. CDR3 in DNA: TGTGCCTGGAGTGTATTGGGGGCCCGTGAGACCCAGTACTTC.

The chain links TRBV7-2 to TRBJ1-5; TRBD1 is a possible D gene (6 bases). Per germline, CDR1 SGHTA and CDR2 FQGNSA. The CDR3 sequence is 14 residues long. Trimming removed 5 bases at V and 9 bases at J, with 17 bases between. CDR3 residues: CASSLGTTKGPQHF. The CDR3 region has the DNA TGTGCCAGCAGCCTCGGGACAACAAAGGGGCCCCAGCATTTT.

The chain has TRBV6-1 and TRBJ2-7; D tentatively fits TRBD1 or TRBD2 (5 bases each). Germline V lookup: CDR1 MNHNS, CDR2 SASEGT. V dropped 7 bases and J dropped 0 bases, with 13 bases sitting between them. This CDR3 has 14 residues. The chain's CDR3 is CASTPGRASYEQYF. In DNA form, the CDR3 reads TGTGCCAGCACCCCGGGACGGGCCTCCTACGAGCAGTACTTC.

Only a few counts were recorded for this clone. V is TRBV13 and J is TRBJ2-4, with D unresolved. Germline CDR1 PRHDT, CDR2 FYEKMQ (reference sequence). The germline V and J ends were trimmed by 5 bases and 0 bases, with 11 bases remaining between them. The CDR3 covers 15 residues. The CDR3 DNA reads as TGTGCCAGCAGCCCGAAGACCCTAGCCAAAAACATTCAGTACTTC. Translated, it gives CASSPKTLAKNIQYF.

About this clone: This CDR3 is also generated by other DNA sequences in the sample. The CDR3: CASSRRESSYNEQFF. The CDR3 DNA is TGTGCCAGTAGTAGGCGGGAGAGCTCCTACAATGAGCAGTTCTTC. This chain links TRBV19 with TRBJ2-1; 7 bases align to TRBD2. Germline loops: CDR1 LNHDA, CDR2 SQIVND (reference sequence). With V trimmed by 4 bases and J by 0 bases, 3 bases remained unmatched. This CDR3 contains 15 residues.

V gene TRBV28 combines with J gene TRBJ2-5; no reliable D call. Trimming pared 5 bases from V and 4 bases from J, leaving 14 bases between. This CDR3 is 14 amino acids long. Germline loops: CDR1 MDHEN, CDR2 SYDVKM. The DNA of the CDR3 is TGTGCCAGCAGTCCTTCCGGGTTACTAGAGACCCAGTACTTC. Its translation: CASSPSGLLETQYF.

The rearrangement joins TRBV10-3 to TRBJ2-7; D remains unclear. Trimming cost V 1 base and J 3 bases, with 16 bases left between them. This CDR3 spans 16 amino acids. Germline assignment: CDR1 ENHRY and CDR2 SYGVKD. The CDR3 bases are TGTGCCATCAGTGAGTTTGAAAGGGCTGGGGTCTACGAGCAGTACTTC. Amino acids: CAISEFERAGVYEQYF.

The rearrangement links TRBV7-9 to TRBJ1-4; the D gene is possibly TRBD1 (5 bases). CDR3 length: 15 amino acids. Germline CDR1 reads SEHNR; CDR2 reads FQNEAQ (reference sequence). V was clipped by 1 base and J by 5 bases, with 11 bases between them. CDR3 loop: CASSLEGRLNEKLFF. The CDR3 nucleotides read TGTGCCAGCAGCTTAGAGGGGAGGCTAAATGAAAAACTGTTTTTT.

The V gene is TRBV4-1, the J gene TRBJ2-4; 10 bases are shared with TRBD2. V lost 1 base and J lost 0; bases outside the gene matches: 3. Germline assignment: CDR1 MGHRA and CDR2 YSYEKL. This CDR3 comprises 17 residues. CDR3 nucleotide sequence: TGCGCCAGCAGCCAAGGTACTAGCGGGATAGCCAAAAACATTCAGTACTTC. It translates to CASSQGTSGIAKNIQYF.

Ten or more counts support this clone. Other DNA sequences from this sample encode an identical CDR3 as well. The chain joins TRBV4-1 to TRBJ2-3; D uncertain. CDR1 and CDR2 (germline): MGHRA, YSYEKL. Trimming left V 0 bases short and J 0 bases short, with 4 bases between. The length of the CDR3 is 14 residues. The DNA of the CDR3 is TGCGCCAGCAGCCAAGATCGGAGCACAGATACGCAGTATTTT. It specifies CASSQDRSTDTQYF.

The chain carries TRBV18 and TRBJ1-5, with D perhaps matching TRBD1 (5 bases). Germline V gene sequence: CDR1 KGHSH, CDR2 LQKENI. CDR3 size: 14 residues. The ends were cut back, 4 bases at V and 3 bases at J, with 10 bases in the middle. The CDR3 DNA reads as TGTGCCAGCTCACGCGACAGCTACAATCAGCCCCAGCATTTT. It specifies CASSRDSYNQPQHF.

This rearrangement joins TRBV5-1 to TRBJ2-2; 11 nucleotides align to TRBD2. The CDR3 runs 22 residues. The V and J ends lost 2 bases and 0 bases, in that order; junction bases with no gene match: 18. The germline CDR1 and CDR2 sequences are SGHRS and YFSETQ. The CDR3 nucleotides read TGCGCCAGCAGCTTCCACGCGACTAGCGGGATCGATGGGACCGCGAACACCGGGGAGCTGTTTTTT. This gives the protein CASSFHATSGIDGTANTGELFF.

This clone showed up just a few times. CDR3 region: CASSEPQREPRVTQYF. The CDR3 nucleotides are TGTGCCAGCAGTGAACCCCAGCGGGAGCCGAGGGTTACGCAGTATTTT. The gene calls are TRBV6-1 and TRBJ2-3; TRBD2 aligns across 8 bases. Looked up from germline, CDR1 is MNHNS and CDR2 is SASEGT. The J segment lost 8 bases and the V segment lost 2 bases, leaving 12 bases of the junction unmatched. The CDR3 length is 16 residues.